This T cell receptor (beta chain) was identified during a study of T cell changes during pregnancy in multiple sclerosis. Produced via immunoSEQ multiplex PCR; TCRdb's table is partial and in-frame only. The repertoire holds 78,000 or so clones, with 92% as singletons. This TCR derives from a female donor with multiple sclerosis, enrolled in a pregnancy study. The input for sequencing was peripheral blood, taken before pregnancy.

The CDR3 nucleotides read TGTGCCAGCAGCTTAGGCGGGGCGGGTGAGCAGTTCTTC. Amino acids: CASSLGGAGEQFF. V usage is TRBV7-3 and J usage is TRBJ2-1, with D perhaps TRBD2 (6 bases). The CDR3 loop spans 13 amino acids. CDR1 and CDR2 (germline): SGHTA, FQGTGA. With 2 bases removed from V and 9 bases from J, the gap between germline ends came to 11 bases.